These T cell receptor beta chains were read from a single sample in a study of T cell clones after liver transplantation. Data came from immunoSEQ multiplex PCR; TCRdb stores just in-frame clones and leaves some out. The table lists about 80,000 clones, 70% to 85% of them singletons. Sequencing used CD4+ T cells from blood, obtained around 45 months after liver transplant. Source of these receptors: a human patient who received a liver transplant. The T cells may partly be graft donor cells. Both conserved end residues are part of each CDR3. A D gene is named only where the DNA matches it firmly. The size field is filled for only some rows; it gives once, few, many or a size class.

cdr3_nt: TGTGCCAGCAGCTTGGGGGGTGGAGGGGGCTATGGCTACACCTTC
cdr3_aa: CASSLGGGGGYGYTF
d_call: NA
j_call: TRBJ1-2
v_call: TRBV5-4
clone_size: NA

cdr3_nt: TGTGCCAGCAGAGCTAGCGGTAGAGGTAGCCAAGAGACCCAGTACTTC
cdr3_aa: CASRASGRGSQETQYF
d_call: TRBD2
j_call: TRBJ2-5
v_call: TRBV14
clone_size: NA

cdr3_nt: TGTGCCAGCAGCGGGGGACAGGGCCTTGAAGCTTTCTTT
cdr3_aa: CASSGGQGLEAFF
d_call: TRBD1
j_call: TRBJ1-1
v_call: TRBV2
clone_size: NA

cdr3_nt: TGTGCCAGCTTTAATCCACGGGTCGGGACAGACTACACCTTC
cdr3_aa: CASFNPRVGTDYTF
d_call: TRBD1
j_call: TRBJ1-2
v_call: TRBV6-5
clone_size: NA

cdr3_nt: TGTGCCAGCAGCTTAGTATCGGGACAGGGGCTCTATGGCTACACCTTC
cdr3_aa: CASSLVSGQGLYGYTF
d_call: TRBD1
j_call: TRBJ1-2
v_call: TRBV7-2
clone_size: once

cdr3_nt: TGCGCCAGCAGTGAGTCCGGGACAGGGGTGACTGAAGCTTTCTTT
cdr3_aa: CASSESGTGVTEAFF
d_call: TRBD1
j_call: TRBJ1-1
v_call: TRBV10-1
clone_size: NA

cdr3_nt: TGCGCCAGCAGCCTCCCTCGGGAGACCCAGTACTTC
cdr3_aa: CASSLPRETQYF
d_call: NA
j_call: TRBJ2-5
v_call: TRBV5-1
clone_size: NA

cdr3_nt: TGCACCAGCAGCCGACGGCTTTCCGGGACTAGGGCCGGGGAGCTGTTTTTT
cdr3_aa: CTSSRRLSGTRAGELFF
d_call: NA
j_call: TRBJ2-2
v_call: TRBV1
clone_size: NA

cdr3_nt: TGTGCCAGCAGTGAAGGGACTAGGGGCTACGAGCAGTACTTC
cdr3_aa: CASSEGTRGYEQYF
d_call: TRBD2
j_call: TRBJ2-7
v_call: TRBV6-1
clone_size: NA

cdr3_nt: TGTGCCAGCCGCCATAGCGGGACCAATGAGCAGTTCTTC
cdr3_aa: CASRHSGTNEQFF
d_call: TRBD2
j_call: TRBJ2-1
v_call: TRBV6-5
clone_size: NA

cdr3_nt: TGCGCCAGCAGCTCCTACCCCGACAGGGAAGAGACCCAGTACTTC
cdr3_aa: CASSSYPDREETQYF
d_call: TRBD1
j_call: TRBJ2-5
v_call: TRBV5-1
clone_size: NA

cdr3_nt: TGCGCCAGCAGCCGAACAGATACGCAGTATTTT
cdr3_aa: CASSRTDTQYF
d_call: NA
j_call: TRBJ2-3
v_call: TRBV10-2
clone_size: NA

cdr3_nt: TGTGCCAGCAGTTTCCCGCCTACAGGGCCGAACGTTGCAACTAATGAAAAACTGTTTTTT
cdr3_aa: CASSFPPTGPNVATNEKLFF
d_call: NA
j_call: TRBJ1-4
v_call: TRBV28
clone_size: NA

cdr3_nt: TGTGCCAGCAGTTTTCCGACTAGCGGGACGACTACAACCTACGAGCAGTACTTC
cdr3_aa: CASSFPTSGTTTTYEQYF
d_call: TRBD2
j_call: TRBJ2-7
v_call: TRBV2
clone_size: NA

cdr3_nt: TGCGCCAGCAGCCGGGACAGAACCTACTACGAGCAGTACTTC
cdr3_aa: CASSRDRTYYEQYF
d_call: TRBD1
j_call: TRBJ2-7
v_call: TRBV5-1
clone_size: NA

cdr3_nt: TGTGCCAGCAGCCCCCGGGGCGGGGCAGGGGGCGAGCAGTACTTC
cdr3_aa: CASSPRGGAGGEQYF
d_call: NA
j_call: TRBJ2-7
v_call: TRBV7-9
clone_size: few

cdr3_nt: TGTGCCAGCAGCCATACCGACCAGACTGAAGCTTTCTTT
cdr3_aa: CASSHTDQTEAFF
d_call: NA
j_call: TRBJ1-1
v_call: TRBV5-6
clone_size: NA

cdr3_nt: TGTGCTAGTGGCCGTGGGGACAGGTACGGCTACACCTTC
cdr3_aa: CASGRGDRYGYTF
d_call: TRBD1
j_call: TRBJ1-2
v_call: TRBV12-5
clone_size: NA

cdr3_nt: TGTGCCAGCAGCTTAGGCCCCCTTACGCCGAACACTGAAGCTTTCTTT
cdr3_aa: CASSLGPLTPNTEAFF
d_call: NA
j_call: TRBJ1-1
v_call: TRBV11-2
clone_size: NA

cdr3_nt: TGTGCCAGCAGTGATCCGAGAGCGGGAGTCAATGAGCAGTTCTTC
cdr3_aa: CASSDPRAGVNEQFF
d_call: TRBD2
j_call: TRBJ2-1
v_call: TRBV28
clone_size: NA

cdr3_nt: TGCAGTGCTATCGCTAATCAGCCCCAGCATTTT
cdr3_aa: CSAIANQPQHF
d_call: NA
j_call: TRBJ1-5
v_call: TRBV20-1
clone_size: few

cdr3_nt: TGTGCCAGCAGCCCTCTAGTGGGCGAGCAGTACTTC
cdr3_aa: CASSPLVGEQYF
d_call: NA
j_call: TRBJ2-7
v_call: TRBV5-4
clone_size: once

cdr3_nt: TGTGCCAGCAGCTTAGGGACAGGGGGCGCGGGGGGAAACACCATATATTTT
cdr3_aa: CASSLGTGGAGGNTIYF
d_call: TRBD1
j_call: TRBJ1-3
v_call: TRBV7-8
clone_size: NA

cdr3_nt: TGTGCCAGCAGCTTGGGACTAGCGGGAGGGGTCTCCTACGAGCAGTACTTC
cdr3_aa: CASSLGLAGGVSYEQYF
d_call: TRBD2
j_call: TRBJ2-7
v_call: TRBV5-4
clone_size: NA

cdr3_nt: TGTGCCAGCAGCGCACCAGGGGGGACCTCCTACGAGCAGTACTTC
cdr3_aa: CASSAPGGTSYEQYF
d_call: NA
j_call: TRBJ2-7
v_call: TRBV5-6
clone_size: NA

cdr3_nt: TGTGCCAGTAGTACCCGGACTTACACAGATACGCAGTATTTT
cdr3_aa: CASSTRTYTDTQYF
d_call: NA
j_call: TRBJ2-3
v_call: TRBV19
clone_size: NA

cdr3_nt: TGTGCCAGTAGTACCCTACCGGGACAGGGGGCAGATACGCAGTATTTT
cdr3_aa: CASSTLPGQGADTQYF
d_call: TRBD1
j_call: TRBJ2-3
v_call: TRBV19
clone_size: NA

cdr3_nt: TGTGCCACCAGCAGGGTCCAGACAGATACGCAGTATTTT
cdr3_aa: CATSRVQTDTQYF
d_call: NA
j_call: TRBJ2-3
v_call: TRBV15
clone_size: NA

cdr3_nt: TGTGCCAGCAGCTTAGGCACAGGGGTCTCCTACGAGCAGTACTTC
cdr3_aa: CASSLGTGVSYEQYF
d_call: TRBD1
j_call: TRBJ2-7
v_call: TRBV11-2
clone_size: NA

cdr3_nt: TGTGCCAGCAGCGTAGATCCAGCGGATAGACCAGATACGCAGTATTTT
cdr3_aa: CASSVDPADRPDTQYF
d_call: NA
j_call: TRBJ2-3
v_call: TRBV9
clone_size: NA

cdr3_nt: TGTGCCAGCAAGGGGACAGGGGGCATCTTCACAGATACGCAGTATTTT
cdr3_aa: CASKGTGGIFTDTQYF
d_call: TRBD1
j_call: TRBJ2-3
v_call: TRBV2
clone_size: NA

cdr3_nt: TGTGCCAGCAGCCGGGGACTAGTCTACGAGCAGTACTTC
cdr3_aa: CASSRGLVYEQYF
d_call: TRBD2
j_call: TRBJ2-7
v_call: TRBV5-6
clone_size: few

cdr3_nt: TGTGCCAGCAGCGCCGACAGCGGGATTTACAATGAGCAGTTCTTC
cdr3_aa: CASSADSGIYNEQFF
d_call: TRBD2
j_call: TRBJ2-1
v_call: TRBV9
clone_size: NA

cdr3_nt: TGTGCCAGCAGCCTCCAGACTAGTTCCTACAATGAGCAGTTCTTC
cdr3_aa: CASSLQTSSYNEQFF
d_call: NA
j_call: TRBJ2-1
v_call: TRBV7-2
clone_size: NA

cdr3_nt: TGTGCCAGCAGCCAAGGGAAGGGAAACTATGGCTACACCTTC
cdr3_aa: CASSQGKGNYGYTF
d_call: NA
j_call: TRBJ1-2
v_call: TRBV14
clone_size: NA

cdr3_nt: TGTGCCAGTGACCCCGGCAGCCCTGGAAACACCATATATTTT
cdr3_aa: CASDPGSPGNTIYF
d_call: NA
j_call: TRBJ1-3
v_call: TRBV19
clone_size: few

cdr3_nt: TGCAGTGCTCAGAGCTGGGCCGAGCAGTACTTC
cdr3_aa: CSAQSWAEQYF
d_call: NA
j_call: TRBJ2-7
v_call: TRBV20-1
clone_size: NA

cdr3_nt: TGCGCCAGCACCCCGACAGGGGACCCTAAGCCCCAGCATTTT
cdr3_aa: CASTPTGDPKPQHF
d_call: TRBD1
j_call: TRBJ1-5
v_call: TRBV10-1
clone_size: once

cdr3_nt: TGTGCCAGCAGTTACTCGCGGGACGGGGGTAGCAACGAGCAGTACTTC
cdr3_aa: CASSYSRDGGSNEQYF
d_call: NA
j_call: TRBJ2-7
v_call: TRBV6-6
clone_size: NA

cdr3_nt: TGTGCCTGGAGTGTCGCGGGGAATAATCAGCCCCAGCATTTT
cdr3_aa: CAWSVAGNNQPQHF
d_call: NA
j_call: TRBJ1-5
v_call: TRBV30
clone_size: NA

cdr3_nt: TGTGCCAGCAGTGTTTCGGACAGGACTGACAATCAGCCCCAGCATTTT
cdr3_aa: CASSVSDRTDNQPQHF
d_call: TRBD1
j_call: TRBJ1-5
v_call: TRBV6-4
clone_size: NA

cdr3_nt: TGTGCCAGCAGCCTAGCGGGGGGACAAGAGACCCAGTACTTC
cdr3_aa: CASSLAGGQETQYF
d_call: TRBD2
j_call: TRBJ2-5
v_call: TRBV7-8
clone_size: NA

cdr3_nt: TGTGCCAGCAGTCTGGGGGGGACATTTAATCAGCCCCAGCATTTT
cdr3_aa: CASSLGGTFNQPQHF
d_call: NA
j_call: TRBJ1-5
v_call: TRBV6-5
clone_size: NA

cdr3_nt: TGTGCCAGCAGCTTAGCGTCACTTCCCACAGATACGCAGTATTTT
cdr3_aa: CASSLASLPTDTQYF
d_call: NA
j_call: TRBJ2-3
v_call: TRBV7-9
clone_size: NA

cdr3_nt: TGTGCCAGCAGCTTTTTGGGGCATAGCACAGATACGCAGTATTTT
cdr3_aa: CASSFLGHSTDTQYF
d_call: NA
j_call: TRBJ2-3
v_call: TRBV7-2
clone_size: NA

cdr3_nt: TGTGCCAGCATCCGGCCGGGGCTCAGGGAGGGGAGTGGCTACACCTTC
cdr3_aa: CASIRPGLREGSGYTF
d_call: NA
j_call: TRBJ1-2
v_call: TRBV28
clone_size: NA

cdr3_nt: TGTGCCAGCAGCCAAGATCGGGGAGGTACCGGGGAGCTGTTTTTT
cdr3_aa: CASSQDRGGTGELFF
d_call: NA
j_call: TRBJ2-2
v_call: TRBV14
clone_size: NA

cdr3_nt: TGCGCCAGCAGTGGTTCGGGGGTCCCGACAGGGATAGGAAACACCATATATTTT
cdr3_aa: CASSGSGVPTGIGNTIYF
d_call: TRBD1
j_call: TRBJ1-3
v_call: TRBV10-2
clone_size: few

cdr3_nt: TGTGCCAGCAGCTTAGGCGGGTGGCCGAACACTGAAGCTTTCTTT
cdr3_aa: CASSLGGWPNTEAFF
d_call: NA
j_call: TRBJ1-1
v_call: TRBV7-9
clone_size: NA

cdr3_nt: TGTGCCAGCTCAAACGGACTAGACCAATCCTACGAGCAGTACTTC
cdr3_aa: CASSNGLDQSYEQYF
d_call: TRBD2
j_call: TRBJ2-7
v_call: TRBV18
clone_size: once

cdr3_nt: TGTGCCAGCAGCCGGAGGGGGGCGGTTCAGCCCCAGCATTTT
cdr3_aa: CASSRRGAVQPQHF
d_call: NA
j_call: TRBJ1-5
v_call: TRBV5-6
clone_size: NA

cdr3_nt: TGTGCCAGCAGCCTCCCCAGGGGGGGCGGGAATAGGTCCTACAATGAGCAGTTCTTC
cdr3_aa: CASSLPRGGGNRSYNEQFF
d_call: NA
j_call: TRBJ2-1
v_call: TRBV21-1
clone_size: NA

cdr3_nt: TGTGCCAGCAGTTTTAACCGGAACACTGAAGCTTTCTTT
cdr3_aa: CASSFNRNTEAFF
d_call: NA
j_call: TRBJ1-1
v_call: TRBV28
clone_size: NA

cdr3_nt: TGTGCCAGCACCCGACAGGGTCGGTCTTTCTTT
cdr3_aa: CASTRQGRSFF
d_call: TRBD1
j_call: TRBJ1-1
v_call: TRBV28
clone_size: NA

cdr3_nt: TGTGCCGCCCCTGAGGAATTGGGGACTGAAGCTTTCTTT
cdr3_aa: CAAPEELGTEAFF
d_call: NA
j_call: TRBJ1-1
v_call: TRBV6-1
clone_size: few

cdr3_nt: TGTGCCAGCGGCGGACAGTTAAATCAGCCCCAGCATTTT
cdr3_aa: CASGGQLNQPQHF
d_call: NA
j_call: TRBJ1-5
v_call: TRBV6-1
clone_size: NA

cdr3_nt: TGTGCCAGCAGTTACTCGCCAGGGAGTCCGGAAAAACTGTTTTTT
cdr3_aa: CASSYSPGSPEKLFF
d_call: NA
j_call: TRBJ1-4
v_call: TRBV6-6
clone_size: NA